This T cell receptor (beta chain) was identified in a study of blood T cell repertoires in COVID-19. Study-level information: COVID-19 samples, acute and convalescent, were from the United States, Italy and Spain. Sources were T cells, B-cell-depleted T cells, or PBMCs; the material itself was cDNA or gDNA.

Germline values: CDR1 MNHEY, CDR2 SVGAGI. The CDR3 extends over 15 amino acids. V was pared by 1 base and J by 1 base, with 9 bases between. This clone was seen a single time. The authors' processing: Estimation of nucleated cell counts was performed using reference gene primer amplification. TCRdb's copy holds only in-frame clones and misses some; the assay was immunoSEQ multiplex PCR. The V and J calls and clone size were taken over from that table, and D and trimming were inferred from the DNA. The profile shows roughly 140,000 clones, approximately 81% of them singletons. The sample comprised peripheral blood. This chain connects TRBV6-5 to TRBJ2-3, with D perhaps TRBD2 (5 bases). This TCR was recovered from a human donor in a cohort sampled during active COVID-19. The CDR3: CASSYLDSRTDTQYF. CDR3 nucleotides: TGTGCCAGCAGTTACTTGGACTCGCGCACAGATACGCAGTATTTT.